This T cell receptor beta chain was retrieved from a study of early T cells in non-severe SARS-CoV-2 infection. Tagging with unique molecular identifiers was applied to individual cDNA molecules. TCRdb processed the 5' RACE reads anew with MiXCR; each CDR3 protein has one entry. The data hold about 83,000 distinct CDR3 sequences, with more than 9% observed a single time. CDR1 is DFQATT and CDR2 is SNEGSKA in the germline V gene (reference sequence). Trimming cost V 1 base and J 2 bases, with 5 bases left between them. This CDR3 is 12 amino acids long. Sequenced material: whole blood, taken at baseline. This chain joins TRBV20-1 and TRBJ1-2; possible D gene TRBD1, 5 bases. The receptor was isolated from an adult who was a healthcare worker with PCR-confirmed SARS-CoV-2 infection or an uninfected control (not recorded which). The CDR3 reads CSARGQNYGYTF. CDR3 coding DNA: TGCAGTGCTAGAGGACAGAACTATGGCTACACCTTC.